This T cell receptor beta chain is from a study of CD8 T cells in ankylosing spondylitis. Study-level results: In ankylosing spondylitis blood, a motif of roughly eight highly homologous TCR beta variants appeared characteristic. Several of the motif variants were reported before in synovial fluid and blood from reactive arthritis. Matched ankylosing spondylitis synovial fluid reportedly contained a significantly enriched population of disease-linked clones.

Libraries of TCR beta came from quantitative 5'-RACE with molecular barcodes. A single record per CDR3 protein comes from TCRdb applying MiXCR to the 5' RACE reads. The data hold 200,000 to 250,000 distinct CDR3 sequences, with roughly a tenth observed a single time. As to this clonotype: Its antigen is not identified.

Sample: blood, either unsorted or a sorted T cell fraction (not recorded which). The source of this sequence is a male donor with ankylosing spondylitis or in good health (not recorded which).

For the CDR3, the DNA is TGTGCCTGGAAGGCGTGGGAGAATGAAAAACTGTTTTTT. This encodes CAWKAWENEKLFF. V usage is TRBV30 and J usage is TRBJ1-4; D remains unclear. Between the trimmed V and J ends, which lost 4 bases and 5 bases, there was a span of 11 bases. Germline V gene sequence: CDR1 GTSNPN, CDR2 SVGIG (reference sequence). The CDR3 length is 13 residues.